A selection of T cell receptor beta chains follows, all from one sample in a study of T cells after yellow fever vaccination. Using its own MiXCR run on the 5' RACE reads, TCRdb lists one record per CDR3 protein. The sample includes about 550,000 distinct CDR3 sequences, under 25% of them seen just once. Material: PBMCs, obtained 15 days after the yellow fever booster vaccination. The receptors shown here come from a man aged 30-40 years who received the YFV17D yellow fever vaccine. The CDR3 runs from the conserved cysteine through the conserved F or W. The order of the fields is clone size, J gene, V gene, D gene, CDR3 DNA, CDR3 protein. A D gene is named only where the DNA matches it firmly. The size entry is marked missing in some rows and otherwise reads once, few, many or a size class.

clone_size: NA; j_call: TRBJ2-1; v_call: TRBV20-1; d_call: NA; cdr3_nt: TGCAGTGTCCGCGGGCGAAACTACAATGAGCAGTTCTTC; cdr3_aa: CSVRGRNYNEQFF
clone_size: NA; j_call: TRBJ2-1; v_call: TRBV28; d_call: TRBD1; cdr3_nt: TGTGCCAGCAGTTTAGGACAGGGGGCGAGTGAGCAGTTCTTC; cdr3_aa: CASSLGQGASEQFF
clone_size: once; j_call: TRBJ2-7; v_call: TRBV5-1; d_call: TRBD1; cdr3_nt: TGCGCCAGCAGGGGACAGGACTCCTACGAGCAGTACTTC; cdr3_aa: CASRGQDSYEQYF
clone_size: NA; j_call: TRBJ2-3; v_call: TRBV19; d_call: TRBD1; cdr3_nt: TGTGCCAGTACGGAACAGGGGGGACGAGCAGATACGCAGTATTTT; cdr3_aa: CASTEQGGRADTQYF
clone_size: few; j_call: TRBJ2-1; v_call: TRBV10-3; d_call: TRBD2; cdr3_nt: TGTGCCATCAGGCCTAGCGGGCCACAGAGCTCCTACAATGAGCAGTTCTTC; cdr3_aa: CAIRPSGPQSSYNEQFF
clone_size: few; j_call: TRBJ2-7; v_call: TRBV9; d_call: NA; cdr3_nt: TGTGCCAGCAGCGTAGCCGGGACGCCCTACGAGCAGTACTTC; cdr3_aa: CASSVAGTPYEQYF
clone_size: few; j_call: TRBJ2-1; v_call: TRBV7-2; d_call: NA; cdr3_nt: TGTGCCAGCAGCTTAATGGCTTCCCATGAGCAGTTCTTC; cdr3_aa: CASSLMASHEQFF
clone_size: few; j_call: TRBJ2-1; v_call: TRBV29-1; d_call: NA; cdr3_nt: TGCAGCGTTGGGCATGGACTAGAGCAGTTCTTC; cdr3_aa: CSVGHGLEQFF
clone_size: NA; j_call: TRBJ2-1; v_call: TRBV5-6; d_call: TRBD1; cdr3_nt: TGTGCCAGCAGCTTTACAGGGACAGGGAATGTGGGTGAGCAGTTCTTC; cdr3_aa: CASSFTGTGNVGEQFF
clone_size: NA; j_call: TRBJ2-7; v_call: TRBV6-2/TRBV6-3; d_call: NA; cdr3_nt: TGTGCCAGCAGTTACGTTGGCGGACCTGCGTACGAGCAGTACTTC; cdr3_aa: CASSYVGGPAYEQYF
clone_size: NA; j_call: TRBJ1-2; v_call: TRBV9; d_call: NA; cdr3_nt: TGTGCCAGCAGCCCAAGGGTCGGGAATGGCTACACCTTC; cdr3_aa: CASSPRVGNGYTF
clone_size: NA; j_call: TRBJ2-7; v_call: TRBV27; d_call: NA; cdr3_nt: TGTGCCAGCAGTTCTAGCTGGGTCTACGAGCAGTACTTC; cdr3_aa: CASSSSWVYEQYF
clone_size: NA; j_call: TRBJ2-7; v_call: TRBV29-1; d_call: TRBD2; cdr3_nt: TGCAGCGCGGGCGGGAAGGGAGGGAGGGCGGACGAGCAGTACTTC; cdr3_aa: CSAGGKGGRADEQYF
clone_size: NA; j_call: TRBJ2-1; v_call: TRBV18; d_call: NA; cdr3_nt: TGTGCCAGCTCACCCGTCCAAAATGAGCAGTTCTTC; cdr3_aa: CASSPVQNEQFF
clone_size: few; j_call: TRBJ1-2; v_call: TRBV27; d_call: NA; cdr3_nt: TGTGCCAGCAGTTTGGGGGGAGGAGACTATGGCTACACCTTC; cdr3_aa: CASSLGGGDYGYTF
clone_size: many; j_call: TRBJ2-7; v_call: TRBV12-3/TRBV12-4; d_call: TRBD1; cdr3_nt: TGTGCCAGCAGTTTGGACAGGGTCGAGCAGTACTTC; cdr3_aa: CASSLDRVEQYF
clone_size: NA; j_call: TRBJ2-3; v_call: TRBV15; d_call: NA; cdr3_nt: TGTGCCACCAGCAACGAAAATCCTTGGGATACGCAGTATTTT; cdr3_aa: CATSNENPWDTQYF
clone_size: few; j_call: TRBJ2-5; v_call: TRBV29-1; d_call: TRBD1; cdr3_nt: TGCAGCGCCAAGGCCAGGGGGTTCCCCCAAGAGACCCAGTACTTC; cdr3_aa: CSAKARGFPQETQYF
clone_size: few; j_call: TRBJ1-2; v_call: TRBV18; d_call: TRBD1; cdr3_nt: TGTGCCAGCTCATCAACGGGACAGACCAACTATGGCTACACCTTC; cdr3_aa: CASSSTGQTNYGYTF
clone_size: few; j_call: TRBJ2-3; v_call: TRBV7-6; d_call: TRBD2; cdr3_nt: TGTGCCAGCAGCGAATGGACTAGCGGGGGTATCACAGATACGCAGTATTTT; cdr3_aa: CASSEWTSGGITDTQYF
clone_size: NA; j_call: TRBJ2-1; v_call: TRBV3-1; d_call: NA; cdr3_nt: TGTGCCAGCAGCCAAGGCCCAAACAATGAGCAGTTCTTC; cdr3_aa: CASSQGPNNEQFF
clone_size: few; j_call: TRBJ2-7; v_call: TRBV15; d_call: NA; cdr3_nt: TGTGCCACCACCGGGGTCCTCTACGAGCAGTACTTC; cdr3_aa: CATTGVLYEQYF
clone_size: few; j_call: TRBJ2-2; v_call: TRBV12-3/TRBV12-4; d_call: TRBD2; cdr3_nt: TGTGCCAGCAGTCCCCGCGGGAGGGCCGAAAGGGAGCTGTTTTTT; cdr3_aa: CASSPRGRAERELFF
clone_size: NA; j_call: TRBJ2-1; v_call: TRBV20-1; d_call: TRBD2; cdr3_nt: TGCAGTGCTAAGACCGGGACTAGCGGGAGGCCAAAATCCTACAATGAGCAGTTCTTC; cdr3_aa: CSAKTGTSGRPKSYNEQFF
clone_size: NA; j_call: TRBJ1-6; v_call: TRBV6-2/TRBV6-3; d_call: NA; cdr3_nt: TGTGCCAGCAGTTACTCACGGGCCAAACGGGATAATTCACCCCTCCACTTT; cdr3_aa: CASSYSRAKRDNSPLHF
clone_size: few; j_call: TRBJ2-3; v_call: TRBV7-2; d_call: NA; cdr3_nt: TGTGCCAGCAGCTTAAAACGGGACCGCACAGATACGCAGTATTTT; cdr3_aa: CASSLKRDRTDTQYF
clone_size: NA; j_call: TRBJ2-7; v_call: TRBV7-2; d_call: TRBD1; cdr3_nt: TGTGCCAGCAGCTTAGTCGGACAGGGGTCCGGATACTACGAGCAGTACTTC; cdr3_aa: CASSLVGQGSGYYEQYF
clone_size: NA; j_call: TRBJ1-4; v_call: TRBV5-4; d_call: NA; cdr3_nt: TGTGCCAGCAGCCCCGATGGGCGGGATAGAAAACTGTTTTTT; cdr3_aa: CASSPDGRDRKLFF
clone_size: few; j_call: TRBJ2-1; v_call: TRBV6-2/TRBV6-3; d_call: TRBD2; cdr3_nt: TGTGCCAGCAGATCGGGACTAGCGGGAGAGGGCTACAATGAGCAGTTCTTC; cdr3_aa: CASRSGLAGEGYNEQFF
clone_size: few; j_call: TRBJ2-6; v_call: TRBV6-1; d_call: TRBD1; cdr3_nt: TGTGCCAGCAGTATTTCGACAGGGGGCTCTGGGGCCAACGTCCTGACTTTC; cdr3_aa: CASSISTGGSGANVLTF
clone_size: few; j_call: TRBJ2-7; v_call: TRBV18; d_call: NA; cdr3_nt: TGTGCCAGCTCACCACCGAGACCCGGGGCCGAGCAGTACTTC; cdr3_aa: CASSPPRPGAEQYF
clone_size: few; j_call: TRBJ2-1; v_call: TRBV20-1; d_call: NA; cdr3_nt: TGCAGTGCTAGAGTGTCAGCATACAATGAGCAGTTCTTC; cdr3_aa: CSARVSAYNEQFF
clone_size: NA; j_call: TRBJ1-6; v_call: TRBV20-1; d_call: NA; cdr3_nt: TGCAGTGCTAGAGAACGAAATTCACCCCTCCACTTT; cdr3_aa: CSARERNSPLHF
clone_size: NA; j_call: TRBJ2-7; v_call: TRBV2; d_call: NA; cdr3_nt: TGTGCCAGCAGCACGGACACAAACGAGCAGTACTTC; cdr3_aa: CASSTDTNEQYF
clone_size: many; j_call: TRBJ1-2; v_call: TRBV19; d_call: NA; cdr3_nt: TGTGCCAGTACCTTTGGCGGCGGGGACTATGGCTACACCTTC; cdr3_aa: CASTFGGGDYGYTF
clone_size: NA; j_call: TRBJ2-7; v_call: TRBV30; d_call: NA; cdr3_nt: TGTGCCTGGAGCCCCCTGGACCTACACGAGCAGTACTTC; cdr3_aa: CAWSPLDLHEQYF
clone_size: few; j_call: TRBJ1-2; v_call: TRBV9; d_call: NA; cdr3_nt: TGTGCCAGCAGCATCGACAGTAGCTATGGCTACACCTTC; cdr3_aa: CASSIDSSYGYTF
clone_size: few; j_call: TRBJ2-5; v_call: TRBV20-1; d_call: NA; cdr3_nt: TGCAGTGTTGGGGCCCCTGGTGGAACCCAGTACTTC; cdr3_aa: CSVGAPGGTQYF
clone_size: NA; j_call: TRBJ2-1; v_call: TRBV10-3; d_call: NA; cdr3_nt: TGTGCCATCAGTGGGCTAGCGTACGAGCAGTTCTTC; cdr3_aa: CAISGLAYEQFF
clone_size: NA; j_call: TRBJ2-1; v_call: TRBV29-1; d_call: NA; cdr3_nt: TGCAGCGTTGAAGCTAGGATGAACTACAATGAGCAGTTCTTC; cdr3_aa: CSVEARMNYNEQFF
clone_size: many; j_call: TRBJ1-3; v_call: TRBV12-3/TRBV12-4; d_call: NA; cdr3_nt: TGTGCCAGCAGTCCCGGGGGTGCTGGAAACACCATATATTTT; cdr3_aa: CASSPGGAGNTIYF